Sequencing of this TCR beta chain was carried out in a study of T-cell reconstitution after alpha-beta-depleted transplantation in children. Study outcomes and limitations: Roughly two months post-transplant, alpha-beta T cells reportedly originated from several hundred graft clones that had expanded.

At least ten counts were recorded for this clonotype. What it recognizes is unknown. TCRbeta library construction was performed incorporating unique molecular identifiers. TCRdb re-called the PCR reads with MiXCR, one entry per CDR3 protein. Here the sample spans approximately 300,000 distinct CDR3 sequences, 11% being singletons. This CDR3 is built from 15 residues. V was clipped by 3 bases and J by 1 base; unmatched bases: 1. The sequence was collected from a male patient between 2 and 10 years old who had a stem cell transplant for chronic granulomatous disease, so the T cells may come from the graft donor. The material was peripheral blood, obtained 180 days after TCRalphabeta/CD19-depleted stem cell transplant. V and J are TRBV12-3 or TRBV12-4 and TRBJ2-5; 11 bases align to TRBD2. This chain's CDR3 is CASSFSGGVQETQYF. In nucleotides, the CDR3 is TGTGCCAGCAGTTTTAGCGGGGGGGTCCAAGAGACCCAGTACTTC.